This note documents a single T cell receptor beta chain sequence. This sample was taken from a study of OX40 agonist ivuxolimab in advanced cancers. In the study overall: At approximately 83% male, the cohort had a mean age of roughly 60 years, ranging from roughly 20 to 80. Participants could have had prior anti-PD-1, anti-PD-L1 or anti-CTLA-4 therapy, and around 43% had some.

Measured with immunoSEQ multiplex PCR; TCRdb has only the in-frame clones, and not every one. The sample yields about 82,000 clones, around 78% seen once. The V gene lost 2 bases and the J gene lost 8 bases, with 15 bases spanning the gap. Looked up from germline, CDR1 is SGHRS and CDR2 is YFSETQ. The CDR3 consists of 14 residues. The chain joins TRBV5-1 to TRBJ2-3; D is ambiguous. This TCR was recovered from an adult with an advanced solid tumor such as melanoma, head and neck, liver or kidney cancer. The input for sequencing was CD4+ or CD8+ T cells sorted from blood, taken in a trial of the OX40 agonist ivuxolimab. The CDR3 nucleotides read TGCGCCAGCAGCTTCTCAGAGGAGCACAGTACGCAGTATTTT. This sequence encodes CASSFSEEHSTQYF.